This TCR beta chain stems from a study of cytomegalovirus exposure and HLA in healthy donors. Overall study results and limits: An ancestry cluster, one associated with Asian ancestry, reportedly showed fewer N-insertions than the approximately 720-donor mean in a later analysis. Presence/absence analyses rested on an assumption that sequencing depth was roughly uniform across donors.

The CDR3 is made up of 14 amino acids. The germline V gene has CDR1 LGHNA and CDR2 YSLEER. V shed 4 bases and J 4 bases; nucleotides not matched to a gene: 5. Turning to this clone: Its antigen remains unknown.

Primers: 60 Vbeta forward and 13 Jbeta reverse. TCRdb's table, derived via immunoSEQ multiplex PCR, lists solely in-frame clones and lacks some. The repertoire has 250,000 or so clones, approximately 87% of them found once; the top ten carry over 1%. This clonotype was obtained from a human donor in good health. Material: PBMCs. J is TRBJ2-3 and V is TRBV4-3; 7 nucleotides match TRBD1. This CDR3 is CASSPHRGADTQYF. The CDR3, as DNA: TGCGCCAGCAGCCCTCACAGGGGTGCAGATACGCAGTATTTT.